A selection of T cell receptor beta chains follows, all from one sample in a study of identical twins. MiXCR, applied by TCRdb to the 5' RACE reads, yields one record per CDR3 protein. This sample carries over 250,000 distinct CDR3 sequences, more than 8% of them seen once, and the ten largest clones take roughly 7%. The same data also contributed to another study, on yellow fever vaccine responses in identical twins.

The sequencing input was CD8+ T cells sorted from blood. Receptors were obtained from a young woman in good health. The CDR3 runs from the conserved cysteine through the conserved F or W. Each record gives: J gene, D gene, V gene, clone size, CDR3 DNA, CDR3 protein. A D gene is named only where the DNA matches it firmly. Some rows mark clone size as missing; the rest say once, few, many or name a class of expanded clone.

J gene: TRBJ2-3; D gene: -; V gene: TRBV7-6; clone size: -; CDR3 DNA: TGTGCCAGCAGCTTAGTAGCGGCTACGCAGTATTTT; CDR3 protein: CASSLVAATQYF
J gene: TRBJ2-3; D gene: -; V gene: TRBV4-1; clone size: -; CDR3 DNA: TGCGCCAGCAGCCAGGCAGGGGAAAGCACAGATACGCAGTATTTT; CDR3 protein: CASSQAGESTDTQYF
J gene: TRBJ2-7; D gene: -; V gene: TRBV27; clone size: -; CDR3 DNA: TGTGCCAGCAGTTTATCTTCGTCGGGATCCCAGTACTTC; CDR3 protein: CASSLSSSGSQYF
J gene: TRBJ2-5; D gene: -; V gene: TRBV7-9; clone size: few; CDR3 DNA: TGTGCCAGCAGTCCCCCCGGGGTAGGTCGAGAGACCCAGTACTTC; CDR3 protein: CASSPPGVGRETQYF
J gene: TRBJ2-3; D gene: -; V gene: TRBV13; clone size: few; CDR3 DNA: TGTGCCAGCAGCCTTCACGGGGATACGCAGTATTTT; CDR3 protein: CASSLHGDTQYF
J gene: TRBJ2-7; D gene: -; V gene: TRBV4-3; clone size: many; CDR3 DNA: TGCGCCAGCAGCCAAGATACAGATTATTTCGGTTACGAGCAGTACTTC; CDR3 protein: CASSQDTDYFGYEQYF
J gene: TRBJ2-5; D gene: TRBD1; V gene: TRBV29-1; clone size: -; CDR3 DNA: TGCAGCGTTGAAAAGGGACAGTACCAAGAGACCCAGTACTTC; CDR3 protein: CSVEKGQYQETQYF
J gene: TRBJ1-5; D gene: -; V gene: TRBV6-5; clone size: few; CDR3 DNA: TGTGCCAGCAGTTGGTCCCGCCAAACCAGCAATCAGCCCCAGCATTTT; CDR3 protein: CASSWSRQTSNQPQHF
J gene: TRBJ2-3; D gene: TRBD2; V gene: TRBV6-4; clone size: -; CDR3 DNA: TGTGCCAGCAGTCTCGGGACTAGCGGGGGGACCACAGATACGCAGTATTTT; CDR3 protein: CASSLGTSGGTTDTQYF
J gene: TRBJ2-5; D gene: -; V gene: TRBV13; clone size: -; CDR3 DNA: TGTGCCAGCAGCTCCGTACAGGCTCAGGAGACCCAGTACTTC; CDR3 protein: CASSSVQAQETQYF
J gene: TRBJ2-1; D gene: TRBD2; V gene: TRBV20-1; clone size: -; CDR3 DNA: TGCAGTGCTAGAGAACTAGCGGGAGCCTATGAGCAGTTCTTC; CDR3 protein: CSARELAGAYEQFF
J gene: TRBJ2-7; D gene: TRBD2; V gene: TRBV28; clone size: -; CDR3 DNA: TGTGCCAGCAGACCCCTAGCGGGAGGGCCCCACGAGCAGTACTTC; CDR3 protein: CASRPLAGGPHEQYF
J gene: TRBJ2-1; D gene: -; V gene: TRBV7-9; clone size: few; CDR3 DNA: TGTGCCAGCAGCTTAGAAGATTTGGACGGTGAGCAGTTCTTC; CDR3 protein: CASSLEDLDGEQFF
J gene: TRBJ2-5; D gene: TRBD1; V gene: TRBV4-1; clone size: few; CDR3 DNA: TGCGCCAGCAGCCAAGTTCCGGGACAGGGGCCGGAGACCCAGTACTTC; CDR3 protein: CASSQVPGQGPETQYF
J gene: TRBJ2-5; D gene: TRBD1; V gene: TRBV20-1; clone size: -; CDR3 DNA: TGCAGTGCTAGACCGACAGGGGAAGAGACCCAGTACTTC; CDR3 protein: CSARPTGEETQYF
J gene: TRBJ2-7; D gene: -; V gene: TRBV13; clone size: -; CDR3 DNA: TGTGCCAGCAGCCAAGGACGGGGGACCTACAAGCAGTACTTC; CDR3 protein: CASSQGRGTYKQYF
J gene: TRBJ2-3; D gene: TRBD2; V gene: TRBV7-8; clone size: many; CDR3 DNA: TGTGCCAGCAGCCCAACCGGGGGGGATAAGGATACGCAGTATTTT; CDR3 protein: CASSPTGGDKDTQYF
J gene: TRBJ1-2; D gene: -; V gene: TRBV6-1; clone size: few; CDR3 DNA: TGTGCCAGCAGTCAACCTCCTGACGCAGCTAACTATGGCTACACCTTC; CDR3 protein: CASSQPPDAANYGYTF
J gene: TRBJ2-4; D gene: TRBD1; V gene: TRBV12-3/TRBV12-4; clone size: many; CDR3 DNA: TGTGCCAGCAGTTTAATACAGGGGGCATACATTCAGTACTTC; CDR3 protein: CASSLIQGAYIQYF
J gene: TRBJ2-1; D gene: -; V gene: TRBV7-3; clone size: -; CDR3 DNA: TGTGCCAGCAGATCCGGGGGCTACAATGAGCAGTTCTTC; CDR3 protein: CASRSGGYNEQFF
J gene: TRBJ1-2; D gene: -; V gene: TRBV6-2/TRBV6-3; clone size: few; CDR3 DNA: TGTGCCAGCAGTTGGGGACAAGGCTACACCTTC; CDR3 protein: CASSWGQGYTF
J gene: TRBJ2-2; D gene: -; V gene: TRBV24-1; clone size: few; CDR3 DNA: TGTGCCACCAGTGGGCCCCAGGAGCAAGAGCTGTTTTTT; CDR3 protein: CATSGPQEQELFF
J gene: TRBJ1-2; D gene: -; V gene: TRBV20-1; clone size: many; CDR3 DNA: TGCAGTGCTAGAGATGTGGGGGAAACTAACTATGGCTACACCTTC; CDR3 protein: CSARDVGETNYGYTF
J gene: TRBJ2-2; D gene: TRBD1; V gene: TRBV7-8; clone size: -; CDR3 DNA: TGTGCCAGCAGCCTCCTTGACAGGGAAGTTACTGAGGAGCTGTTTTTT; CDR3 protein: CASSLLDREVTEELFF
J gene: TRBJ1-6; D gene: -; V gene: TRBV12-2; clone size: -; CDR3 DNA: TGTGCAAGTCGCTTAGACGATTGGGACCTTATGGATCGGGATAATTCACCCCTCCACTTT; CDR3 protein: CASRLDDWDLMDRDNSPLHF
J gene: TRBJ2-1; D gene: -; V gene: TRBV29-1; clone size: few; CDR3 DNA: TGCAGCGTTGAAGATCGGGCCTTCAATGAGCAGTTCTTC; CDR3 protein: CSVEDRAFNEQFF
J gene: TRBJ2-1; D gene: -; V gene: TRBV27; clone size: many; CDR3 DNA: TGTGCCAGCAAATCCGGGACAGAGCAGTTCTTC; CDR3 protein: CASKSGTEQFF
J gene: TRBJ1-5; D gene: -; V gene: TRBV6-1; clone size: few; CDR3 DNA: TGTGCCAGCAGACCCTCCAGTGCGGGCAATCAGCCCCAGCATTTT; CDR3 protein: CASRPSSAGNQPQHF